These 18 T cell receptor beta chains were sequenced from one sample in a study of cytomegalovirus exposure and HLA in healthy donors. 60 Vbeta and 13 Jbeta primers were used in PCR. Produced via immunoSEQ multiplex PCR; TCRdb's table is partial and in-frame only. The sample has about 77,000 clones; 78% are singletons. Sample: PBMCs. The receptors shown here come from a man aged 35-49 years in good health and CMV-seronegative.

This chain uses TRBV10-3 with TRBJ1-4, with TRBD1 matching 10 bases. V trimming: 0 bases; J trimming: 8 bases; junction bases outside the gene matches: 3. The germline V gene encodes CDR1 ENHRY and CDR2 SYGVKD. This CDR3 has 15 amino acids. The CDR3 reads CAISESGTGEEKLFF. The CDR3 coding sequence is TGTGCCATCAGTGAGTCCGGGACAGGGGAAGAAAAACTGTTTTTT.

The rearrangement joins TRBV27 to TRBJ1-1; TRBD1 matches 7 bases. The J segment lost 5 bases and the V segment lost 5 bases, leaving 5 bases of the junction unmatched. From germline, CDR1 is MNHEY and CDR2 SMNVEV (reference sequence). The CDR3 has 13 residues. The CDR3 loop reads CASSGTARTEAFF. The CDR3 DNA reads TGTGCCAGCAGTGGGACAGCTCGGACTGAAGCTTTCTTT.

The rearrangement uses TRBV6-5 and TRBJ1-1, with a weak D call TRBD1 (6 bases). This CDR3 is built from 15 residues. V was trimmed by 0 bases and J by 1 base, leaving 9 bases between them. Germline-derived CDR1 and CDR2 are MNHEY and SVGAGI. The CDR3 coding sequence is TGTGCCAGCAGTTACTCGGGGGCCCGGAACACTGAAGCTTTCTTT. Translated, it gives CASSYSGARNTEAFF.

This clone is a singleton in its sample. The V and J genes are TRBV5-1 and TRBJ2-1; a possible D gene is TRBD1 (6 bases). From germline, CDR1 is SGHRS and CDR2 YFSETQ. This CDR3 contains 16 residues. V was shortened by 0 bases and J by 4 bases, with 14 bases between the two germline ends. Here the CDR3 DNA reads TGCGCCAGCAGCTTGGGCAATTCAGGGGTTTACAATGAGCAGTTCTTC. Protein sequence: CASSLGNSGVYNEQFF.

The chain joins TRBV2 to TRBJ2-1, with 9 positions matching TRBD2. Trimming cost V 8 bases and J 3 bases; bases outside gene matches: 8. Germline V gene sequence: CDR1 SNHLY, CDR2 FYNNEI. The CDR3 totals 15 residues. The CDR3 sequence: CASGAPSGNYNEQFF. The DNA for the CDR3 is TGTGCCAGCGGAGCTCCTAGCGGGAACTACAATGAGCAGTTCTTC.

The chain is built from TRBV4-1 and TRBJ1-5; no definite D call. V gave up 0 bases and J gave up 6 bases, with 12 bases separating them. The CDR3 sequence is 15 residues long. Germline lookup yields CDR1 MGHRA and CDR2 YSYEKL. The CDR3 DNA sequence: TGCGCCAGCAGCCAAGATCCTGGGAGAACTCAGCCCCAGCATTTT. This codes for CASSQDPGRTQPQHF.

V gene TRBV6-6 combines with J gene TRBJ1-2, with TRBD1 matching 7 bases. Germline loops: CDR1 MNHNY, CDR2 SVGAGI (reference sequence). The CDR3 totals 13 residues. V shed 7 bases, J shed 3 bases, and the junction held 5 bases outside the gene matches. CDR3 bases: TGTGCCAGCACCCACAGGGGTGACTATGGCTACACCTTC. Protein product: CASTHRGDYGYTF.

This clone has just one count. J is TRBJ1-2 and V is TRBV5-1; 8 bases map to TRBD1. The germline V gene has CDR1 SGHRS and CDR2 YFSETQ. This CDR3 spans 15 amino acids. V was clipped by 3 bases and J by 7 bases; unmatched bases: 11. The CDR3 DNA reads as TGCGCCAGCAGCTGGCCTAAGACAGGGGTAACTGGCTACACCTTC. Encoded protein: CASSWPKTGVTGYTF.

This clone has a handful of counts. The chain couples TRBV4-1 to TRBJ2-4; 7 bases agree with TRBD2. The CDR3 sequence is 15 residues long. With 6 bases clipped from V and 4 bases from J, the junction kept 9 bases outside the gene matches. Germline V gives CDR1 MGHRA, CDR2 YSYEKL. This chain's CDR3 is CASRPTGGGKNIQYF. DNA of the CDR3: TGCGCCAGCAGACCTACCGGGGGAGGGAAAAACATTCAGTACTTC.

This clone was seen just once. At one end the junction does not follow the germline gene, possibly because of a read error. Other DNA sequences within the sample encode an identical CDR3. The J gene is TRBJ2-7, the V gene TRBV29-1; D perhaps matches TRBD1 (5 bases). Germline CDR1 SQVTM, CDR2 ANQGSEA. CDR3 size: 14 residues. The DNA for the CDR3 is TGCAGCGTTGAGACGGCAGGGCTCCCCTACGAGCAGTACTTT. Translation gives CSVETAGLPYEQYF.

This clone came up a few times. The CDR3 loop reads CAWSLQGGQPQHF. As DNA, the CDR3 is TGTGCCTGGAGTCTACAGGGTGGTCAGCCCCAGCATTTT. The V and J genes are TRBV30 and TRBJ1-5, with D maybe TRBD1 (6 bases). Per germline, CDR1 GTSNPN and CDR2 SVGIG (reference sequence). CDR3 length equals 13 residues. The V and J ends lost 2 bases and 6 bases respectively, with 11 bases between them.

In this sample, this clone turned up once. The chain combines TRBV6-1 with TRBJ1-5, with 7 bases lining up with TRBD1. V lost 8 bases to trimming and J lost 0 bases; unmatched junction nucleotides: 4. CDR3 length: 14 residues. The germline gives CDR1 MNHNS, CDR2 SASEGT. As DNA, the CDR3 is TGTGCCAGCCAGGGGGAGTATAGCAATCAGCCCCAGCATTTT. This sequence encodes CASQGEYSNQPQHF.

There are a few counts of this clone. J is TRBJ1-5 and V is TRBV6-5, with D tentatively TRBD1 (6 bases). This CDR3 has 15 residues. V was shortened by 4 bases and J by 2 bases, with 12 bases between the two germline ends. CDR1 is MNHEY and CDR2 is SVGAGI in the germline V gene. DNA for the CDR3: TGTGCCAGCAGTTCGGACAGTTTGGGCAATCAGCCCCAGCATTTT. It encodes CASSSDSLGNQPQHF.

The V and J genes are TRBV9 and TRBJ1-2, with D tentatively TRBD1 (5 bases). V was shortened by 3 bases and J by 9 bases, with 9 bases between the two germline ends. Germline V gene data show CDR1 as SGDLS and CDR2 as YYNGEE. CDR3 length: 11 amino acids. The CDR3 sequence is CASSAQGSYTF. The CDR3 DNA follows: TGTGCCAGCAGCGCGCAGGGTAGCTACACCTTC.

The chain joins TRBV9 to TRBJ1-6, with 11 nucleotides matching TRBD1. This CDR3 region has 16 residues. In germline, CDR1 is SGDLS, CDR2 YYNGEE. Unmatched junction bases numbered 5, after V lost 2 bases and J lost 7 bases. CDR3 residues: CASSVTGTGGNSPLHF. CDR3 DNA: TGTGCCAGCAGCGTCACCGGGACAGGGGGAAATTCACCCCTCCACTTT.

The rearrangement uses TRBV7-8 and TRBJ1-5; 9 bases agree with TRBD1. Trimming cost V 1 base and J 4 bases; bases outside gene matches: 2. This CDR3 comprises 15 residues. Germline V CDR1 and CDR2: SGHVS, FQNEAQ. The CDR3 loop is CASSLVGTGNQPQHF. As DNA, the CDR3 is TGTGCCAGCAGCTTAGTCGGGACAGGGAATCAGCCCCAGCATTTT.

V usage is TRBV7-6 and J usage is TRBJ2-5, with D tentatively TRBD2 (5 bases). Trimming shortened V by 5 bases and J by 2 bases, and 12 bases separated the two germline ends. The CDR3 covers 14 residues. Germline-derived CDR1 and CDR2 are SGHVS and FNYEAQ. CDR3 loop: CASSANPGQETQYF. The CDR3 bases are TGTGCCAGCAGCGCAAATCCGGGGCAAGAGACCCAGTACTTC.

The J gene is TRBJ1-1, the V gene TRBV7-6, with D possibly matching TRBD1 (5 bases). CDR3 length: 14 residues. Between the trimmed V and J ends, which lost 6 bases and 3 bases, there was a span of 14 bases. Germline-derived CDR1 and CDR2 are SGHVS and FNYEAQ. Here the CDR3 DNA reads TGTGCCAGCAGGACCGGGCAGGGCGACACTGAAGCTTTCTTT. This gives the protein CASRTGQGDTEAFF.